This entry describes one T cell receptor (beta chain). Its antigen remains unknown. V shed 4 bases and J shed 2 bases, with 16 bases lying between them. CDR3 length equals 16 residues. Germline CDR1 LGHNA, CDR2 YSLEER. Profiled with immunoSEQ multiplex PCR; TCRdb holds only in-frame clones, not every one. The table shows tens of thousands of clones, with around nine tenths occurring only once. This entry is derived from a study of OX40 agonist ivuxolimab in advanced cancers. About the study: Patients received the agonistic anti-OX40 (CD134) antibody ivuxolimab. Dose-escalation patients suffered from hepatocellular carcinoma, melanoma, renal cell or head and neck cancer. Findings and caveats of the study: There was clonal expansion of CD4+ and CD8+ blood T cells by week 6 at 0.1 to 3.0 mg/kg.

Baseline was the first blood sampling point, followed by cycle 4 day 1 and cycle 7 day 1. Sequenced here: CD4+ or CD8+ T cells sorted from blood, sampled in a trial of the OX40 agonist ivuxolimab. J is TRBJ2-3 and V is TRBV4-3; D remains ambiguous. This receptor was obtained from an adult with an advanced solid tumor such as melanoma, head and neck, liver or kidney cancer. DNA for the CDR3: TGCGCCAGCAGCCGATCCACCGTGGAGTTCACAGATACGCAGTATTTT. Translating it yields CASSRSTVEFTDTQYF.